A single sample gave rise to the 26 T cell receptor beta chains below, sequenced in a study of blood T cell repertoires in COVID-19. Some clones are missing from TCRdb's copy, which holds only in-frame ones; the method was immunoSEQ multiplex PCR. The sample has roughly 150,000 clones, 85% seen once. Sequenced material: peripheral blood. The receptors were gathered from a woman aged 80 or over with COVID-19, enrolled during active disease.

The V call is TRBV7-9, the J call TRBJ2-7; 8 nucleotides agree with TRBD2. The CDR3 is made up of 15 amino acids. Germline V lookup: CDR1 SEHNR, CDR2 FQNEAQ (reference sequence). Germline trimming cut 5 bases from V and 5 bases from J; bases unmatched to any gene: 11. CDR3 nucleotides: TGTGCCAGCAGCGGGGGTCCGGGAGGGGAGGACGAGCAGTACTTC. This translates into CASSGGPGGEDEQYF. The full variable domain, its missing parts supplied by reference TRBV7-9 and TRBJ2-7, is DTGVSQNPRHKITKRGQNVTFRCDPISEHNRLYWYRQTLGQGPEFLTYFQNEAQLEKSRLLSDRFSAERPKGSFSTLEIQRTEQGDSAMYLCASSGGPGGEDEQYFGPGTRLTVT.

CDR3: CASSTQPTSGASYNEQFF. The CDR3 DNA is TGTGCCAGCAGCACCCAACCTACTAGCGGGGCATCCTACAATGAGCAGTTCTTC. This chain uses TRBV9 with TRBJ2-1; 10 bases line up with TRBD2. Germline V gives CDR1 SGDLS, CDR2 YYNGEE. This CDR3 comprises 18 residues. V trimming: 4 bases; J trimming: 1 base; junction bases outside the gene matches: 11.

The chain recombines TRBV19 with TRBJ2-1; no clear D gene. Trimming pared 1 base from V and 2 bases from J, leaving 9 bases between. Germline CDR1 is LNHDA and CDR2 is SQIVND (reference sequence). The CDR3 is made up of 15 amino acids. The CDR3 DNA sequence: TGTGCCAGTAGTATAGGGTGGGCCACCTACAATGAGCAGTTCTTC. Protein sequence: CASSIGWATYNEQFF.

The chain links TRBV19 to TRBJ1-1; no clear D gene. CDR1 and CDR2 (germline): LNHDA, SQIVND (reference sequence). Deletions cut 4 bases from V and 5 bases from J, with 14 bases between. The CDR3 is made up of 14 amino acids. The CDR3 DNA sequence: TGTGCCAGTAGTACACCGTGGCGGATGACTGAAGCTTTCTTT. As protein: CASSTPWRMTEAFF.

This clone was counted a few times. This sequence joins TRBV19 and TRBJ1-2; D gene uncertain. V shed 3 bases and J shed 8 bases, with 13 bases lying between them. The germline gives CDR1 LNHDA, CDR2 SQIVND (reference sequence). The CDR3 is 13 residues long. CDR3 loop: CASSIGGSYGYTF. Written as DNA, the CDR3 is TGTGCCAGTAGTATCGGCGGTTCCTACGGCTACACCTTC.

This rearrangement joins TRBV28 to TRBJ1-5, with D uncertain. The CDR3 has 12 amino acids. CDR1 and CDR2 from the germline V gene are MDHEN and SYDVKM. The V gene lost 7 bases and the J gene lost 5 bases, with 9 bases spanning the gap. Here the CDR3 reads CASTTGDQPQHF. CDR3 nucleotide sequence: TGTGCCAGCACCACCGGGGATCAGCCCCAGCATTTT.

The chain employs TRBV4-2 and TRBJ1-1, with no clear D. CDR1 is LGHNA, CDR2 YNFKEQ, per germline. This CDR3 contains 14 residues. V shed 2 bases and J shed 1 base, with 8 bases lying between them. The CDR3 sequence: CASSQSNRNTEAFF. CDR3 DNA sequence: TGTGCCAGCAGCCAATCAAACAGGAACACTGAAGCTTTCTTT.

This chain uses TRBV5-1 with TRBJ2-3; D is undetermined. V shed 2 bases and J shed 6 bases, with 10 bases lying between them. The CDR3 length is 13 residues. The germline CDR1 and CDR2 sequences are SGHRS and YFSETQ. CDR3 sequence: CASSFGDQDTQYF. As DNA, the CDR3 is TGCGCCAGCAGCTTTGGTGATCAGGATACGCAGTATTTT.

The rearrangement joins TRBV6-5 to TRBJ2-2; 7 bases match TRBD2. Per the germline V gene, CDR1 is MNHEY and CDR2 is SVGAGI. J gave up 5 bases and V 6 bases, and 9 bases lay outside the gene matches. The CDR3 covers 15 residues. The CDR3 spells CASSQPGGGTGELFF. CDR3 DNA sequence: TGTGCCAGCAGCCAACCGGGGGGAGGGACCGGGGAGCTGTTTTTT.

This clone was found once. CDR3 residues: CASSLESLSNQPQHF. DNA of the CDR3: TGTGCCAGCAGCTTGGAGAGCCTTAGCAATCAGCCCCAGCATTTT. The chain has TRBV5-8 and TRBJ1-5; D is unclear. CDR1 SGHTS and CDR2 YDEGEE come from the germline V gene. This CDR3 contains 15 residues. Trimming removed 0 bases from V and 0 bases from J, with 7 bases in between.

The rearrangement uses TRBV7-3 and TRBJ2-1, with 11 bases aligning to TRBD2. From germline, CDR1 is SGHTA and CDR2 FQGTGA. The V gene end was trimmed by 5 bases and the J gene end by 9 bases; junction bases not matched to a gene: 9. The CDR3 covers 15 residues. The CDR3 loop reads CASSATSGSVGEQFF. The CDR3 nucleotides are TGTGCCAGCAGCGCCACTAGCGGGAGCGTAGGTGAGCAGTTCTTC. Supplemented by reference TRBV7-3 and TRBJ2-1, the full variable domain reads GAGVSQTPSNKVTEKGKYVELRCDPISGHTALYWYRQSLGQGPEFLIYFQGTGAADDSGLPNDRFFAVRPEGSVSTLKIQRTERGDSAVYLCASSATSGSVGEQFFGPGTRLTVL.

This sequence joins TRBV25-1 and TRBJ1-3; 7 bases align to TRBD1. Germline V gene sequence: CDR1 MGHDK, CDR2 SYGVNS. V was clipped by 11 bases and J by 7 bases; unmatched bases: 5. The CDR3 length is 11 residues. CDR3 coding DNA: TGTGCCTCACAGGGGCGGAACACCATATATTTT. Amino acid sequence: CASQGRNTIYF. Combining the CDR3 with reference TRBV25-1 and TRBJ1-3 gives the whole variable domain EADIYQTPRYLVIGTGKKITLECSQTMGHDKMYWYQQDPGMELHLIHYSYGVNSTEKGDLSSESTVSRIRTEHFPLTLESARPSHTSQYLCASQGRNTIYFGEGSWLTVV.

V gene TRBV15 combines with J gene TRBJ1-2, with D maybe TRBD1 (5 bases). CDR1 and CDR2 (germline): LNHNV, YYDKDF (reference sequence). V shed 3 bases and J shed 4 bases, with 12 bases lying between them. This CDR3 contains 14 residues. The CDR3 DNA follows: TGTGCCACCAGCAGGGGGGGACTTGGCTATGGCTACACCTTC. It yields the protein CATSRGGLGYGYTF. Complete variable domain (other parts from reference TRBV15 and TRBJ1-2): DAMVIQNPRYQVTQFGKPVTLSCSQTLNHNVMYWYQQKSSQAPKLLFHYYDKDFNNEADTPDNFQSRRPNTSFCFLDIRSPGLGDTAMYLCATSRGGLGYGYTFGSGTRLTVV.

The chain links TRBV27 to TRBJ1-2; 8 nucleotides agree with TRBD1. CDR1 MNHEY and CDR2 SMNVEV come from the germline V gene (reference sequence). CDR3 length equals 12 residues. The J segment lost 6 bases and the V segment lost 5 bases, leaving 2 bases of the junction unmatched. In DNA form, the CDR3 reads TGTGCCAGCAGTCTGACAGGGGATGGCTACACCTTC. Translation: CASSLTGDGYTF.

The rearrangement uses TRBV28 and TRBJ1-5, with 7 bases that match TRBD1. J lost 4 bases, V lost 3 bases, and 9 bases had no gene match. The CDR3 consists of 16 residues. CDR1 MDHEN and CDR2 SYDVKM come from the germline V gene. CDR3 in DNA: TGTGCCAGCAGTTTGAGGACGACAGGGAAAAATCAGCCCCAGCATTTT. Encoded protein: CASSLRTTGKNQPQHF.

The J gene is TRBJ2-7, the V gene TRBV7-9; D is undetermined. Between the trimmed V and J ends, which lost 0 bases and 2 bases, there was a span of 8 bases. The CDR3 is 14 residues long. The germline gives CDR1 SEHNR, CDR2 FQNEAQ (reference sequence). CDR3 region: CASSLAHSTYEQYF. CDR3 nucleotide sequence: TGTGCCAGCAGCTTAGCCCACAGTACCTACGAGCAGTACTTC.

The CDR3 DNA sequence: TGTGCCAGCAGCTTAGAACAGGGGAGGAACGAGCAGTACTTC. This sequence encodes CASSLEQGRNEQYF. This chain links TRBV7-9 with TRBJ2-7; weak D call: TRBD1 (7 bases). The CDR3 loop spans 14 amino acids. V lost 1 base and J lost 5, with 12 bases in between. Germline V lookup: CDR1 SEHNR, CDR2 FQNEAQ (reference sequence).

This clone was recorded once. This chain links TRBV4-2 with TRBJ2-5, with 8 nucleotides matching TRBD2. Unmatched junction bases numbered 3, after V lost 0 bases and J lost 3 bases. This CDR3 has 15 amino acids. The germline CDR1 and CDR2 sequences are LGHNA and YNFKEQ. The DNA of the CDR3 is TGTGCCAGCAGCCAAGAATTACTAGCGGAAGAGACCCAGTACTTC. As protein: CASSQELLAEETQYF.

The chain links TRBV5-1 to TRBJ2-7, with 10 bases aligning to TRBD1. Germline CDR1 and CDR2: SGHRS and YFSETQ. V shed 4 bases, J shed 7 bases, and the junction held 14 bases outside the gene matches. This CDR3 region has 16 residues. The CDR3 sequence is CASSPAGQGLWGEQYF. The DNA of the CDR3 is TGCGCCAGCAGCCCGGCGGGACAGGGGCTTTGGGGTGAGCAGTACTTC.

This clone was seen a handful of times. Mismatch with germline at one junction end may stem from a read error. The identical CDR3 is also encoded by other nucleotide sequences in the sample. Written as DNA, the CDR3 is TGCGCCAGCAGCCCGGACACTGGGGAGCTGTTTTTT. It yields the protein CASSPDTGELFF. The chain couples TRBV5-1 to TRBJ2-2, with D tentatively TRBD1 (5 bases). CDR3 length: 12 residues. Per the germline V gene, CDR1 is SGHRS and CDR2 is YFSETQ.

The chain couples TRBV5-8 to TRBJ2-7; D is perhaps TRBD2 (5 bases). Per germline, CDR1 SGHTS and CDR2 YDEGEE. The CDR3 contains 17 residues. Trimming took 7 bases from V and 3 from J, leaving 26 bases between them. The CDR3 region is CASPNAPGRISGYEQYF. CDR3 in DNA: TGTGCCAGCCCGAACGCCCCGGGAAGAATATCTGGCTACGAGCAGTACTTC.

This rearrangement joins TRBV5-4 to TRBJ1-4; D call uncertain. The germline V and J ends were trimmed by 2 bases and 4 bases, with 9 bases remaining between them. This CDR3 has 14 residues. The V gene's germline CDR1 is SGHNT and CDR2 YYREEE (reference sequence). In nucleotides, the CDR3 is TGTGCCAGCAGCTTTGAGCGGAGTAATGAAAAACTGTTTTTT. Its translation is CASSFERSNEKLFF.

The gene calls are TRBV11-2 and TRBJ2-3, with D possibly TRBD2 on 6 matching bases. Germline CDR1 and CDR2: SGHAT and FQNNGV. This CDR3 has 14 residues. The V and J ends lost 4 bases and 0 bases respectively, with 8 bases between them. The CDR3 reads CASSYGGSTDTQYF. Written as DNA, the CDR3 is TGTGCCAGCAGCTACGGGGGTAGCACAGATACGCAGTATTTT.

The chain has TRBV4-1 and TRBJ2-1, with TRBD1 matching over 9 bases. Germline V gene lookup returns CDR1 MGHRA and CDR2 YSYEKL. The CDR3 contains 15 residues. J was trimmed by 9 bases and V by 4 bases; bases with no gene match: 10. The CDR3 DNA is TGCGCCAGCAGCCCCTCCGGGACAGGGCTTAGTGAGCAGTTCTTC. It encodes CASSPSGTGLSEQFF.

A remark on this clone: Other DNA sequences of this sample code for an identical CDR3. V usage is TRBV11-2 and J usage is TRBJ2-3; D is uncertain. This CDR3 region has 12 residues. CDR1 is SGHAT and CDR2 is FQNNGV in the germline V gene. Trimming took off 0 bases at V and 6 bases at J, with 4 bases between the two ends. CDR3 region: CASSLDLDTQYF. For the CDR3, the DNA is TGTGCCAGCAGCTTAGATCTCGATACGCAGTATTTT.

This chain uses TRBV4-1 with TRBJ2-7; maybe TRBD2 (7 bases). The CDR3 is 17 residues long. Trimming stripped 0 bases from V and 3 bases from J, with 18 bases between. Germline V lookup: CDR1 MGHRA, CDR2 YSYEKL. CDR3 nucleotides: TGCGCCAGCAGCCAAGATCGGGGGGCTCGGATGCTCTACGAGCAGTACTTC. Protein: CASSQDRGARMLYEQYF.